A few counts support the clone carrying this T cell receptor (beta chain). What it binds is unknown. Extraction of RNA preceded its reverse transcription into cDNA, which served as the sequencing template. Data came from immunoSEQ multiplex PCR; TCRdb stores just in-frame clones and leaves some out. In the table there are 10,000 to 15,000 clones, 50% to 70% of which are singletons. This sample was included in a study of CD8+ T cells in alopecia areata. On the study more broadly: Treated patients were dosed with oral tofacitinib, taking 5 to 10 mg twice daily. Dosing with tofacitinib proceeded for 6 to 18 months, followed by 6 months off drug. Study results and limitations: Lesional scalp displayed greater clonality than normal scalp, most notably in alopecia totalis/universalis. Resident alphabeta T-cell populations of normal skin are likewise subject to sequencing in scalp samples.

The CDR3 length is 15 residues. With 2 bases removed from V and 1 base from J, the gap between germline ends came to 8 bases. Germline V gene sequence: CDR1 SGHTA, CDR2 FQGTGA. Sampling of alopecia areata patients yielded lesional scalp punch biopsies as well as peripheral blood. V gene TRBV7-3 combines with J gene TRBJ2-2, with unresolved D. This sequence originates from a human donor with alopecia areata. The specimen was skin. CDR3 coding DNA: TGTGCCAGCAGCTTAGTGGCAGGGAACACCGGGGAGCTGTTTTTT. Protein sequence: CASSLVAGNTGELFF.